This TCR beta chain was identified in a study of blood T cell repertoires in COVID-19. Study-level information: Some COVID-19 samples were acute and others convalescent; all came from the United States, Italy and Spain. PBMCs, B-cell-depleted T cells, or T cells were the source of the cDNA or gDNA that made up the material.

In the authors' methods: The authors estimated nucleated cell counts from reference gene primer amplification. Sequenced by immunoSEQ multiplex PCR; TCRdb stores in-frame clones only, minus some. The V and J calls and clone size were taken over from that table, and D and trimming were inferred from the DNA. Here the sample spans over 300,000 clones, 89% being singletons. V lost 5 bases and J 0 bases, leaving 11 bases between the germline ends. Germline V gives CDR1 MNHEY, CDR2 SVGEGT. The CDR3 is 15 residues long. This receptor was identified in a man aged 35-49 years with acute or convalescent COVID-19. This chain joins TRBV6-2 or TRBV6-3 and TRBJ1-5, with D perhaps TRBD1 (6 bases). The sample taken for sequencing was peripheral blood. The CDR3: CASSRTANSNQPQHF. DNA of the CDR3: TGTGCCAGCAGTAGGACAGCAAATAGCAATCAGCCCCAGCATTTT.